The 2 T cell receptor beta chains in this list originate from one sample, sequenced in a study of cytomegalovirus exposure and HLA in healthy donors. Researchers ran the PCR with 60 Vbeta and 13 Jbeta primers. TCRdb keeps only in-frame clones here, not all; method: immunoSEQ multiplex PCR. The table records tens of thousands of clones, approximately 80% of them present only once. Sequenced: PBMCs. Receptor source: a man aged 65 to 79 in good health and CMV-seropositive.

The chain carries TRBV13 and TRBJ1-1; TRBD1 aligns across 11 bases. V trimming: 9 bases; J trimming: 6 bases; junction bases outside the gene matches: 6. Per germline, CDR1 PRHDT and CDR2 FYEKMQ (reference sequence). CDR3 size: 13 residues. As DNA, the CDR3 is TGTGCCAGTAGCAGGACAGGGGGCCCTGAAGCTTTCTTT. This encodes CASSRTGGPEAFF.

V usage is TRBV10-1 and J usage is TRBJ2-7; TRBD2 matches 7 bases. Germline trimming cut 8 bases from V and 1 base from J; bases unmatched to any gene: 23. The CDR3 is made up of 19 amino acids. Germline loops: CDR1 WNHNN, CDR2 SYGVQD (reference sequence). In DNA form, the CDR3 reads TGCGCCAGCGGGGGGGGACGTGGGCAGGAGAAAAACCTATCCTACGAGCAGTACTTC. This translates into CASGGGRGQEKNLSYEQYF.